These T cell receptor beta chains were read from a single sample in a study of T-cell reconstitution after alpha-beta-depleted transplantation in children. TCRdb reanalysed the PCR reads using MiXCR and keeps one entry per CDR3 protein. The sample includes about 480,000 distinct CDR3 sequences, roughly an eighth of them seen just once. The specimen was PBMCs from the stem cell graft donor, collected from the stem cell graft. The receptors were sampled from a human donor who donated a stem cell graft to a child with combined immunodeficiency. CDR3s include the opening cysteine and the closing phenylalanine or tryptophan. The D gene is left open where the match is weak. Not every row has a clone size; where given, it reads once, few, many or a size class.

cdr3_nt,cdr3_aa,j_call,d_call,v_call,clone_size
TGTGCCAGCAGTTTCAGGAGAAAATCAACTAATGAAAAACTGTTTTTT,CASSFRRKSTNEKLFF,TRBJ1-4,NA,TRBV6-2/TRBV6-3,NA
TGTGCCAGCAGTTTATCGCTAGCGGGAGATATTGAGCAGTTCTTC,CASSLSLAGDIEQFF,TRBJ2-1,TRBD2,TRBV12-3/TRBV12-4,few
TGCAGCGGAGACGGGGACACCGGGGAGCTGTTTTTT,CSGDGDTGELFF,TRBJ2-2,NA,TRBV29-1,many
TGCGCCAGCAGCCGGGCACCTAGCGGTCGGGGTGATCAGTACTTC,CASSRAPSGRGDQYF,TRBJ2-4,TRBD2,TRBV4-3,few
TGTGCCAGCAGCCAAGGGGGCAGGGATGGTGGCTACACCTTC,CASSQGGRDGGYTF,TRBJ1-2,NA,TRBV14,few
TGTGCCAGCAGTGGGATAGCGGGGACGGTGGAGCAGTTCTTC,CASSGIAGTVEQFF,TRBJ2-1,TRBD2,TRBV2,few
TGCGCCAGCAGGGCTAGCGGGACCGACGAGCAGTACTTC,CASRASGTDEQYF,TRBJ2-7,TRBD2,TRBV5-1,NA
TGTGCCAGCAGTAGGGATTTTGGCTACACCTTC,CASSRDFGYTF,TRBJ1-2,NA,TRBV12-3/TRBV12-4,many
TGTGCCATCAGGGGGGGGCCCTCCTACGAGCAGTACTTC,CAIRGGPSYEQYF,TRBJ2-7,NA,TRBV10-3,many
TGTGCCACCAGCAGAGATGTGTCGGGCTCTGGAAACACCATATATTTT,CATSRDVSGSGNTIYF,TRBJ1-3,NA,TRBV15,few
TGTGCCACGCGGACCGGGACAGAGTACGAGCAGTACTTC,CATRTGTEYEQYF,TRBJ2-7,TRBD1,TRBV28,many
TGTGCCAGCAGTGAGGGGGGGGGATTCTCCTACGAGCAGTACTTC,CASSEGGGFSYEQYF,TRBJ2-7,NA,TRBV9,few
TGTGCCAGCACGAGCAGGGGGAGGATATACGAGCAGTACTTC,CASTSRGRIYEQYF,TRBJ2-7,NA,TRBV6-2/TRBV6-3,NA
TGTGCCATCAGTGAGGAAAGTAGCGGAACTAGCACAGATACGCAGTATTTT,CAISEESSGTSTDTQYF,TRBJ2-3,NA,TRBV10-3,few
TGCGCCAGCAGCCAGCAGGGGGCTAATGAAAAACTGTTTTTT,CASSQQGANEKLFF,TRBJ1-4,TRBD1,TRBV4-3,few
TGTGCCTGGAGTGTACAAAGGGGGGTTCTCTCCTACAATGAGCAGTTCTTC,CAWSVQRGVLSYNEQFF,TRBJ2-1,NA,TRBV30,NA
TGTGCCAGCAGCGAACAGGGCACAGTCAATGAGCAGTTCTTC,CASSEQGTVNEQFF,TRBJ2-1,NA,TRBV9,NA
TGCAGCGTTATTAGACAGGGGCCAGATACGCAGTATTTT,CSVIRQGPDTQYF,TRBJ2-3,TRBD1,TRBV29-1,many
TGTGCCAGCAGCCCCGCCGGGACAGGGAGGAACACTGAAGCTTTCTTT,CASSPAGTGRNTEAFF,TRBJ1-1,TRBD1,TRBV12-3/TRBV12-4,few
TGTGCCAGCAGTTACCCCAGGGGAGTCTACGACTACGAGCAGTACTTC,CASSYPRGVYDYEQYF,TRBJ2-7,NA,TRBV6-2/TRBV6-3,few
TGTGCCAGCAGCCAGCCGGGACGGAGCGAAAAACTGTTTTTT,CASSQPGRSEKLFF,TRBJ1-4,NA,TRBV6-1,NA
TGTGCCAGCAGTGAAATCACATTCAGGGGGCGCCGGACCGGGGAGCTGTTTTTT,CASSEITFRGRRTGELFF,TRBJ2-2,TRBD1,TRBV2,NA
TGTACCAGCAGTTTAGCGGACAGTCAGCCGAACACCGGGGAGCTGTTTTTT,CTSSLADSQPNTGELFF,TRBJ2-2,NA,TRBV3-1,few
TGTGCCAGCAGCGTTCCCGGGACAGCGGCTCAGCCCCAGCATTTT,CASSVPGTAAQPQHF,TRBJ1-5,TRBD1,TRBV7-9,NA
TGTGCCAGCAGCCAACTAGCGGGGTACGACAATGAGCAGTTCTTC,CASSQLAGYDNEQFF,TRBJ2-1,TRBD2,TRBV4-2,many
TGTGCCAGCAGCCAAGAGGGATCCAGCACTGAAGCTTTCTTT,CASSQEGSSTEAFF,TRBJ1-1,NA,TRBV4-2,many
TGTGCCAGCAGTTTATTTCACGGGAGGGCCGGGGGTGAGCAGTTCTTC,CASSLFHGRAGGEQFF,TRBJ2-1,TRBD2,TRBV12-3/TRBV12-4,many